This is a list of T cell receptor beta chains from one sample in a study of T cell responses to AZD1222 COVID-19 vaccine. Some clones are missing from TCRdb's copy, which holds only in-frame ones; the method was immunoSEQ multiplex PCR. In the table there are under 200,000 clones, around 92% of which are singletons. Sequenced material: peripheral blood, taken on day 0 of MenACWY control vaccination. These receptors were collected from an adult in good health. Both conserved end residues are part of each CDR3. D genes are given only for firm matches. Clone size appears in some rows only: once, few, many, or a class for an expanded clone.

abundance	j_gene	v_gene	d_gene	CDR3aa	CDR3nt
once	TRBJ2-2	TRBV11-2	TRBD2	CASSLGLAGGTGELFF	TGTGCCAGCAGCTTAGGACTAGCGGGAGGCACCGGGGAGCTGTTTTTT
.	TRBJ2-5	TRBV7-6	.	CASSFKGRETQYF	TGTGCCAGCAGCTTTAAAGGGAGGGAGACCCAGTACTTC
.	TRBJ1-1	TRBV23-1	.	CASRGIPSEAFF	TGCGCCAGCCGTGGAATACCCAGTGAAGCTTTCTTT
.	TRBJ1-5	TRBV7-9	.	CASSFYKGVGISNQPQHF	TGTGCCAGCAGCTTTTACAAGGGTGTTGGGATTAGCAATCAGCCCCAGCATTTT
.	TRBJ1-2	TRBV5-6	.	CASSLVVPSYGYTF	TGTGCCAGCAGCTTGGTCGTACCGTCCTATGGCTACACCTTC
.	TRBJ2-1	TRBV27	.	CASASSYNEQFF	TGTGCCAGCGCGTCCAGTTACAATGAGCAGTTCTTC
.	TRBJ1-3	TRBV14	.	CASSQDLRNTIYF	TGTGCCAGCAGCCAAGATCTACGAAACACCATATATTTT
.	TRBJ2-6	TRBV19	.	CASTYTGANVLTF	TGTGCCAGTACCTACACTGGGGCCAACGTCCTGACTTTC
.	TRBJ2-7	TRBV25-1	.	CASSEPSSGTPNEQYF	TGTGCCAGCAGTGAACCCTCCTCCGGGACGCCCAACGAGCAGTACTTC
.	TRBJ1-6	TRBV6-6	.	CASSYSGGTFF	TGTGCCAGCAGTTACTCTGGAGGCACATTCTTT
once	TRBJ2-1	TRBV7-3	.	CASSSGATSHNEQFF	TGTGCCAGCAGCTCCGGGGCCACAAGCCACAATGAGCAGTTCTTC
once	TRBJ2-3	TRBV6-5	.	CAGGIYTQYF	TGTGCGGGCGGTATCTATACGCAGTATTTT
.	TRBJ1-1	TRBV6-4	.	CASSEVFSRASGNTEAFF	TGTGCCAGCAGTGAGGTATTTAGTAGGGCATCGGGGAACACTGAAGCTTTCTTT
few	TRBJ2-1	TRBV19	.	CASSLGGRRANEQFF	TGTGCCAGTAGTTTAGGAGGGAGAAGAGCCAATGAGCAGTTCTTC
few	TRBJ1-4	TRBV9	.	CASSAGLNEKLFF	TGTGCCAGCAGCGCGGGACTTAATGAAAAACTGTTTTTT
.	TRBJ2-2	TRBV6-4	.	CASSDSPSSGELFF	TGTGCCAGCAGTGACTCGCCGTCATCTGGGGAGCTGTTTTTT
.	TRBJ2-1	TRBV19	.	CASNPGGRGGNEQFF	TGTGCCAGTAACCCGGGCGGGAGAGGGGGGAATGAGCAGTTCTTC
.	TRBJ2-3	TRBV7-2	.	CASSLAVTDTQYF	TGTGCCAGCAGCTTAGCGGTCACAGATACGCAGTATTTT
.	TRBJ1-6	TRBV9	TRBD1	CASSPDRPFNNSPLHF	TGTGCCAGCAGCCCGGACAGGCCTTTTAATAATTCACCCCTCCACTTT
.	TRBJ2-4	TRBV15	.	CATSREGSIGIQYF	TGTGCCACCAGCAGAGAGGGCAGCATAGGCATTCAGTACTTC
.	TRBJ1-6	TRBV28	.	CASRRPGANNSPLHF	TGTGCCAGCAGACGTCCAGGGGCCAACAATTCACCTCTCCACTTT
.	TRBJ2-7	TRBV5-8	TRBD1	CASSFPEKGQGPYEQYF	TGTGCCAGCAGCTTCCCAGAGAAGGGACAGGGTCCCTACGAGCAGTACTTC
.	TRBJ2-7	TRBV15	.	CATSSQGTPYEQYF	TGTGCCACCAGCAGCCAGGGGACGCCCTACGAGCAGTACTTC
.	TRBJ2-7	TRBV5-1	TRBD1	CASSLAGATGGLEQYF	TGCGCCAGCAGCTTGGCCGGCGCGACAGGGGGCCTCGAGCAGTACTTC
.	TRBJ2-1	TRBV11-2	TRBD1	CASSLGGTVDNEQFF	TGTGCCAGCAGCTTAGGGGGGACAGTAGACAATGAGCAGTTCTTC
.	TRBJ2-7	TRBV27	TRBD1	CASSLWSGQGVPYEQYF	TGTGCCAGCAGTTTATGGTCGGGACAGGGGGTCCCCTACGAGCAGTACTTC
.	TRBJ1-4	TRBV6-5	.	CASSRQGRANEKLFF	TGTGCCAGCAGTCGTCAGGGGCGCGCTAATGAAAAACTGTTTTTT
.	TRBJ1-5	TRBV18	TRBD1	CASSPPGQVNSNQPQHF	TGTGCCAGCTCACCACCAGGACAGGTCAATAGCAATCAGCCCCAGCATTTT
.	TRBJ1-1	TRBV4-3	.	CASSQDLWAALEEAFF	TGCGCCAGCAGCCAAGATCTTTGGGCCGCATTGGAGGAAGCTTTCTTT
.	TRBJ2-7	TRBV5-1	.	CASSFRQGHYEQYF	TGCGCCAGCAGCTTCCGGCAGGGACATTACGAGCAGTACTTC